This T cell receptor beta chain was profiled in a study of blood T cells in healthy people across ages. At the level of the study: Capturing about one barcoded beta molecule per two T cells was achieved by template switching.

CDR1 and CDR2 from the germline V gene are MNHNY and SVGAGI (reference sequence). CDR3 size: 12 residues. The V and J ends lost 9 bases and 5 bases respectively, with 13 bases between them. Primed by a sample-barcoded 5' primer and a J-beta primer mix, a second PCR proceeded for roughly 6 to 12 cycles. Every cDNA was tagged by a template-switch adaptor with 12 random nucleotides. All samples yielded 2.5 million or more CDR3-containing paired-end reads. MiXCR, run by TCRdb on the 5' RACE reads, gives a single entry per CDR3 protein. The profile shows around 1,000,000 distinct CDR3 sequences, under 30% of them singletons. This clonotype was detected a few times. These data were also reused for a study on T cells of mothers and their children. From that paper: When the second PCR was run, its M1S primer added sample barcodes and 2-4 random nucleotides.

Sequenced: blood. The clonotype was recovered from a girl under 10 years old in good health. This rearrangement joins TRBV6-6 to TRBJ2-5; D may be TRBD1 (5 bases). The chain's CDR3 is CASQSGWETQYF. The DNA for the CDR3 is TGTGCCAGTCAGTCAGGGTGGGAGACCCAGTACTTC.